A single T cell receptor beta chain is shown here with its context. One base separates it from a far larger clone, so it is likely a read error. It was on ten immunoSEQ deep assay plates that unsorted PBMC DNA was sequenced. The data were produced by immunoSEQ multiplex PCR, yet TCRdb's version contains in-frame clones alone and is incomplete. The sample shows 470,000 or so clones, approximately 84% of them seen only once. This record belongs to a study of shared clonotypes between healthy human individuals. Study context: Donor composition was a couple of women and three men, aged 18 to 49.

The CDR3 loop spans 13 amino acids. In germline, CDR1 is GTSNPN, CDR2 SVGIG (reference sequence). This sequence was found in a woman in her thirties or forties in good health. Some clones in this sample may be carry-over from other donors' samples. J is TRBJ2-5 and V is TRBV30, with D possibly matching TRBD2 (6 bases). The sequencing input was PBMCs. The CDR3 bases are TGTGCCTGGAGCGGGACTCGAGGGGAGACCCGGTACTTC. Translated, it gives CAWSGTRGETRYF.